These 26 T cell receptor beta chains were sequenced from one sample in a study of blood T cell repertoires in COVID-19. The assay was immunoSEQ multiplex PCR, and TCRdb's table has in-frame clones only and misses some. The repertoire consists of about 480,000 clones, with 88% occurring once and the leading ten covering roughly 1.9%. Specimen: PBMCs or T cells enriched from blood (not recorded which). These receptors all come from a woman aged 40 to 50 who had recovered from COVID-19.

The V gene is TRBV5-1, the J gene TRBJ1-2, with 7 bases matching TRBD1. The V and J ends lost 6 bases and 7 bases, in that order; junction bases with no gene match: 6. Germline loops: CDR1 SGHRS, CDR2 YFSETQ. The length of the CDR3 is 12 residues. The CDR3 nucleotides read TGCGCCAGCACAGAGGGGGCTGGTGGCTACACCTTC. Translated: CASTEGAGGYTF.

This clone was seen repeatedly, ten times or more. The J gene is TRBJ1-2, the V gene TRBV5-6; 9 bases match TRBD1. The CDR3 extends over 14 amino acids. The V gene's germline CDR1 is SGHDT and CDR2 YYEEEE. V lost 3 bases, J lost 7 bases, and 7 bases stayed unmatched. Here the CDR3 reads CASSYGTGYLGYTF. The CDR3 DNA follows: TGTGCCAGCAGCTACGGGACAGGGTATCTTGGCTACACCTTC.

V and J are TRBV12-5 and TRBJ1-5; no definite D call. From germline, CDR1 is LGHNT and CDR2 FRNRAP. The V end was cut by 0 bases, the J end by 5 bases, with 14 bases between. This CDR3 has 16 residues. The CDR3 reads CASGLVNSVIHQPQHF. DNA of the CDR3: TGTGCTAGTGGTTTGGTAAACTCGGTAATTCATCAGCCCCAGCATTTT.

This clone was observed a single time. J is TRBJ2-3 and V is TRBV12-3 or TRBV12-4; 7 nucleotides align to TRBD2. The CDR3 spans 12 residues. Losses at the gene ends were 3 bases for V and 7 bases for J; bases not matched to a gene: 1. The CDR3 region has the DNA TGTGCCAGCAGTTTGGGACTAAATACGCAGTATTTT. It encodes CASSLGLNTQYF.

The genes are TRBV4-1 and TRBJ1-1; D not certain. V gave up 6 bases and J gave up 1 base, with 12 bases separating them. Germline loops: CDR1 MGHRA, CDR2 YSYEKL. This CDR3 contains 14 residues. CDR3 nucleotides: TGCGCCAGCAGTCTTAAACAGAAGAACACTGAAGCTTTCTTT. This sequence encodes CASSLKQKNTEAFF.

The chain couples TRBV3-1 (or the pseudogene TRBV3-2) to TRBJ2-1; 11 nucleotides align to TRBD2. Germline CDR1 LGHDT, CDR2 YNNKEL (reference sequence). The CDR3 runs 16 residues. Trimming at V came to 4 bases and at J to 6 bases, leaving 8 bases not matched to a gene. This CDR3 reads CASSPLAGGPFNEQFF. DNA of the CDR3: TGTGCCAGCAGCCCCTTAGCGGGAGGGCCGTTCAATGAGCAGTTCTTC.

The chain is built from TRBV7-7 and TRBJ2-1; maybe TRBD2 (5 bases). The CDR3 is made up of 14 amino acids. Looked up from germline, CDR1 is SSHAT and CDR2 is FNYEAQ (reference sequence). V was shortened by 5 bases and J by 12 bases, with 20 bases between the two germline ends. The CDR3 sequence: CASSPEDPTGRQFF. The CDR3 nucleotides are TGTGCCAGCAGCCCGGAGGACCCCACGGGCCGGCAGTTCTTC.

The chain couples TRBV10-2 to TRBJ2-1, with 7 bases identical to TRBD1. Germline V gene sequence: CDR1 WSHSY, CDR2 SAAADI. This CDR3 has 16 residues. V dropped 5 bases and J dropped 7; count of bases not matched to a gene: 14. CDR3 sequence (DNA): TGCGCCAGCAGTCTATCAGGGGGACCAGTGGGGAATGAGCAGTTCTTC. This translates into CASSLSGGPVGNEQFF.

The chain employs TRBV6-5 and TRBJ1-5; D unresolved. This CDR3 has 15 residues. Trimming stripped 7 bases from V and 2 bases from J, with 15 bases between. Looked up from germline, CDR1 is MNHEY and CDR2 is SVGAGI. The CDR3 loop is CASKEGWGGNQPQHF. The CDR3 nucleotides read TGTGCCAGCAAAGAGGGATGGGGAGGCAATCAGCCCCAGCATTTT.

The genes are TRBV24-1 and TRBJ2-1; D unclear. Germline V lookup: CDR1 KGHDR, CDR2 SFDVKD. The CDR3 covers 15 residues. V lost 3 bases and J 8 bases, leaving 16 bases between the germline ends. The CDR3 here is CATSDRLRRSDEQFF. CDR3 coding DNA: TGTGCCACCAGTGATCGACTCCGGAGATCCGATGAGCAGTTCTTC.

V usage is TRBV24-1 and J usage is TRBJ1-2; possible D gene TRBD1, 5 bases. The CDR3 has 14 residues. CDR1 is KGHDR and CDR2 is SFDVKD in the germline V gene. V lost 9 bases and J lost 0, with 13 bases in between. The CDR3 region is CATLRQQTNYGYTF. The CDR3 nucleotides read TGTGCCACCCTTCGACAGCAAACTAACTATGGCTACACCTTC.

A remark on this clone: This CDR3 is also generated by other DNA sequences in the sample. The gene calls are TRBV27 and TRBJ1-5, with unresolved D. Between the trimmed V and J ends, which lost 8 bases and 3 bases, there was a span of 5 bases. Germline CDR1 is MNHEY and CDR2 is SMNVEV (reference sequence). The length of the CDR3 is 11 residues. This CDR3 is CASGHNQPQHF. Here the CDR3 DNA reads TGTGCCAGCGGGCACAATCAGCCCCAGCATTTT.

The chain has TRBV6-2 or TRBV6-3 and TRBJ2-7; 8 bases are shared with TRBD2. The germline CDR1 and CDR2 sequences are MNHEY and SVGEGT. Trimming at V came to 2 bases and at J to 3 bases, leaving 6 bases not matched to a gene. The CDR3 extends over 15 amino acids. In DNA form, the CDR3 reads TGTGCCAGCAGTTACGGCCAGCGGGAGTACTACGAGCAGTACTTC. Translated: CASSYGQREYYEQYF.

The chain couples TRBV7-9 to TRBJ2-1; 8 bases align to TRBD2. Losses at the gene ends were 2 bases for V and 8 bases for J; bases not matched to a gene: 5. The germline V gene encodes CDR1 SEHNR and CDR2 FQNEAQ (reference sequence). This CDR3 is built from 14 residues. CDR3 bases: TGTGCCAGCAGCTTACCGGGAGGGCCTTATGAGCAGTTCTTC. Amino acids: CASSLPGGPYEQFF.

The chain uses TRBV11-2 and TRBJ2-7, with 10 nucleotides matching TRBD2. Trimming took 2 bases from V and 6 from J; bases not matched to a gene: 4. The CDR3 sequence is 14 residues long. Germline CDR1 and CDR2: SGHAT and FQNNGV. The CDR3 sequence is CASSLLAGAGEQYF. The CDR3 coding sequence is TGTGCCAGCAGCTTACTAGCGGGAGCTGGCGAGCAGTACTTC.

The chain has TRBV5-6 and TRBJ2-5, with TRBD1 identical over 10 bases. This CDR3 comprises 15 residues. The V gene end was trimmed by 4 bases and the J gene end by 1 base; junction bases not matched to a gene: 4. CDR1 and CDR2 from the germline V gene are SGHDT and YYEEEE. In DNA form, the CDR3 reads TGTGCCAGCAGCCGGACAGGGGGACCCCAAGAGACCCAGTACTTC. Its translation: CASSRTGGPQETQYF. The full variable domain, rest sourced from reference TRBV5-6 and TRBJ2-5, is DAGVTQSPTHLIKTRGQQVTLRCSPKSGHDTVSWYQQALGQGPQFIFQYYEEEERQRGNFPDRFSGHQFPNYSSELNVNALLLGDSALYLCASSRTGGPQETQYFGPGTRLLVL.

The V call is TRBV19, the J call TRBJ1-4; TRBD1 aligns across 7 bases. V lost 5 bases, J lost 2 bases, and 5 bases stayed unmatched. The CDR3 sequence is 15 residues long. Germline lookup yields CDR1 LNHDA and CDR2 SQIVND (reference sequence). For the CDR3, the DNA is TGTGCCAGTAGTTCGCCGGGACAGACTAATGAAAAACTGTTTTTT. Protein sequence: CASSSPGQTNEKLFF.

This clone appeared a single time. The genes are TRBV24-1 and TRBJ2-5; a weak D match, TRBD1 (5 bases). Germline values: CDR1 KGHDR, CDR2 SFDVKD. The CDR3 runs 19 residues. With 1 base removed from V and 4 bases from J, the gap between germline ends came to 24 bases. CDR3 loop: CATSDFKGIESQGRETQYF. CDR3 in DNA: TGTGCCACCAGTGATTTCAAGGGGATCGAGAGCCAAGGAAGAGAGACCCAGTACTTC.

The chain links TRBV27 to TRBJ2-7, with 10 bases lining up with TRBD2. The V and J ends lost 6 bases and 11 bases, in that order; junction bases with no gene match: 19. Germline CDR1 and CDR2: MNHEY and SMNVEV (reference sequence). The CDR3 length is 16 residues. CDR3 in DNA: TGTGCCAGCAGGTCGAGGGGGCCGGGGAAGCGGGAGGGTGAGTACTTC. Its protein product is CASRSRGPGKREGEYF.

The chain is built from TRBV10-3 and TRBJ2-7; 7 nucleotides agree with TRBD1. The CDR3 consists of 15 residues. In germline, CDR1 is ENHRY, CDR2 SYGVKD. Trimming at V came to 2 bases and at J to 2 bases, leaving 6 bases not matched to a gene. The CDR3 is CAISERDSTAYEQYF. Written as DNA, the CDR3 is TGTGCCATCAGTGAGAGGGACAGCACTGCCTACGAGCAGTACTTC.

V and J are TRBV5-4 and TRBJ2-7, with 9 nucleotides matching TRBD2. The CDR3 consists of 14 residues. J gave up 6 bases and V 4 bases, and 8 bases lay outside the gene matches. In germline, CDR1 is SGHNT, CDR2 YYREEE (reference sequence). Here the CDR3 DNA reads TGTGCCAGCAGCCCCAGCGGGGGGCCTCGCGAGCAGTACTTC. It codes for CASSPSGGPREQYF.

This sequence joins TRBV29-1 and TRBJ2-7; 7 bases are a match to TRBD2. CDR1 and CDR2 from the germline V gene are SQVTM and ANQGSEA. The V segment lost 0 bases and the J segment 7 bases; nucleotides outside the gene matches: 15. CDR3 length: 16 residues. The CDR3 protein is CSVEDLEAGPPREQYF. The CDR3 DNA is TGCAGCGTTGAAGATCTGGAAGCGGGACCTCCGAGGGAGCAGTACTTC.

The chain combines TRBV2 with TRBJ2-7; 9 bases match TRBD1. J lost 3 bases, V lost 5 bases, and 5 bases had no gene match. CDR1 and CDR2 (germline): SNHLY, FYNNEI. CDR3 length: 14 residues. The CDR3 loop is CASSFLGQGYEQYF. In DNA form, the CDR3 reads TGTGCCAGCAGTTTTCTGGGACAGGGCTACGAGCAGTACTTC.

The gene calls are TRBV7-2 and TRBJ1-1, with D possibly being TRBD1 (6 bases). Germline loops: CDR1 SGHTA, CDR2 FQGNSA. This CDR3 spans 15 amino acids. V dropped 0 bases and J dropped 5 bases, with 13 bases sitting between them. CDR3 loop: CASSLAGRGRTEAFF. Written as DNA, the CDR3 is TGTGCCAGCAGCTTAGCTGGCAGGGGACGAACTGAAGCTTTCTTT.

In regard to this clone: Distinct nucleotide sequences in the sample also encode this CDR3. The chain recombines TRBV12-3 or TRBV12-4 with TRBJ2-2, with unresolved D. With 8 bases removed from V and 4 bases from J, the gap between germline ends came to 8 bases. The CDR3 has 12 residues. This chain's CDR3 is CASSTSTGELFF. CDR3 nucleotide sequence: TGTGCCAGCTCCACGAGCACCGGGGAGCTGTTTTTT.

This chain uses TRBV10-2 with TRBJ2-1; 8 nucleotides line up with TRBD2. The CDR3 extends over 15 amino acids. V was pared by 0 bases and J by 3 bases, with 1 base of the junction left unmatched. Germline V gene lookup returns CDR1 WSHSY and CDR2 SAAADI. CDR3 sequence reads: CASSESSGNYNEQFF. CDR3 in DNA: TGCGCCAGCAGTGAGTCTAGCGGGAACTACAATGAGCAGTTCTTC.